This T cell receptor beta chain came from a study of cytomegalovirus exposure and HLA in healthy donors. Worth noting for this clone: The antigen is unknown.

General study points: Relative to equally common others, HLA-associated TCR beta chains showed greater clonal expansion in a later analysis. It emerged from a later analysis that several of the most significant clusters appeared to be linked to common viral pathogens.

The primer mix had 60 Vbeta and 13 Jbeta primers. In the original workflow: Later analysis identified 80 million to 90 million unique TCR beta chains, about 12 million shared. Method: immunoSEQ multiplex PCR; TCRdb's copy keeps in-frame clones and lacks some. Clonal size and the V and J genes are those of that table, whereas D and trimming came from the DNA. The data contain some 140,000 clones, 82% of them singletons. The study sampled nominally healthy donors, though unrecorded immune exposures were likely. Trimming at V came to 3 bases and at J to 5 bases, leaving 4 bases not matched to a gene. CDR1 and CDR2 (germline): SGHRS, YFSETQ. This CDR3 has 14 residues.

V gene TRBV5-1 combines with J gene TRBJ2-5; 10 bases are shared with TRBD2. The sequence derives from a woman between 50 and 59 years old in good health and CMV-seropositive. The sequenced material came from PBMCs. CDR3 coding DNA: TGCGCCAGCAGCTCCTGGACTAGCGGTGAGACCCAGTACTTC. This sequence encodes CASSSWTSGETQYF. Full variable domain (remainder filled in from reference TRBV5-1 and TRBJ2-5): KAGVTQTPRYLIKTRGQQVTLSCSPISGHRSVSWYQQTPGQGLQFLFEYFSETQRNKGNFPGRFSGRQFSNSRSEMNVSTLELGDSALYLCASSSWTSGETQYFGPGTRLLVL.